This TCR beta chain was recorded in a study of human T cells and chemical hapten exposure. Across the whole study: Women made up most patients, who had alopecia areata, totalis or universalis.

Findings and caveats of the study: In comparison with controls, expanded TCRs gave rise to a significantly larger number of large CDR3 similarity clusters.

Time point reported: patch test 1, 2 weeks after DPC sensitization. Treatment: therapeutic diphenylcyclopropenone sensitization with weekly scalp DPC. Whole blood that had not been fractionated was the source of extracted total RNA. This clonotype was recorded many times. What it binds is not known. The germline V gene encodes CDR1 MDHEN and CDR2 SYDVKM. V lost 6 bases and J lost 1, with 9 bases in between. CDR3 length: 13 residues. TCRdb ran MiXCR on the RACE reads and lists one entry per CDR3 protein. This table holds 39,000 or so distinct CDR3 sequences, under 4.5% found once. The gene calls are TRBV28 and TRBJ1-1; no firm D call. Sequencing used whole blood, obtained in connection with sensitization to the hapten diphenylcyclopropenone (DPC). This TCR came from a man aged 50-59 years with alopecia areata. Some clones in this sample may be carry-over from other donors' samples. The CDR3 here is CASSPSKNTEAFF. The CDR3 coding sequence is TGTGCCAGCAGCCCCTCGAAGAACACTGAAGCTTTCTTT.